This record concerns one TCR beta chain sequence. These data belong to a study of blood T cell repertoires in COVID-19. This CDR3 is 16 amino acids long. The germline V gene encodes CDR1 LGHNT and CDR2 FRNRAP. Losses at the gene ends were 2 bases for V and 3 bases for J; bases not matched to a gene: 4. Sequenced by immunoSEQ multiplex PCR; TCRdb stores in-frame clones only, minus some. The sample has 25,000 to 30,000 clones, roughly 94% seen once. The V and J genes are TRBV12-5 and TRBJ2-1; TRBD1 matches 10 bases. Sequences were obtained from peripheral blood. This TCR was sampled from a human donor with active COVID-19. The donor label of this sample is uncertain. This chain's CDR3 is CASGLPGQGFYNEQFF. Here the CDR3 DNA reads TGTGCTAGTGGTTTGCCGGGACAGGGGTTCTACAATGAGCAGTTCTTC.